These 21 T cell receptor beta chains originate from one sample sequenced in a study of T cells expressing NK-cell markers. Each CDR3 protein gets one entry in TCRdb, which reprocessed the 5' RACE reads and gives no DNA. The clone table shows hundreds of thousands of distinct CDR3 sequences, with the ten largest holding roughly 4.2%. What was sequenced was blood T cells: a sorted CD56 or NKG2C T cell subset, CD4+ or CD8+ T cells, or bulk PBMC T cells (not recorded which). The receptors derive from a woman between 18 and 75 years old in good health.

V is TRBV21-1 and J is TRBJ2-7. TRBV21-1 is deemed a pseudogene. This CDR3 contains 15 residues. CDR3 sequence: CASSKERGGPYEQYF.

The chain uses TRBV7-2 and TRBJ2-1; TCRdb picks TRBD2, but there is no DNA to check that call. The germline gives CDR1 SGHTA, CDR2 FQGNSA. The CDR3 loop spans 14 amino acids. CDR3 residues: CASSSRRGVDEQFF.

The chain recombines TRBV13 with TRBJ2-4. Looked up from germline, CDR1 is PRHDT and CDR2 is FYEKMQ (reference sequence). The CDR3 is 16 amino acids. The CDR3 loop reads CASSLRTSGKKNIQYF.

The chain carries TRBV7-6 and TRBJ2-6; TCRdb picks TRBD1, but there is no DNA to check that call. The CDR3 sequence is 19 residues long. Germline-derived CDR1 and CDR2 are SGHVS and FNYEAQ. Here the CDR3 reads CASSLVRGRTGPGANVLTF.

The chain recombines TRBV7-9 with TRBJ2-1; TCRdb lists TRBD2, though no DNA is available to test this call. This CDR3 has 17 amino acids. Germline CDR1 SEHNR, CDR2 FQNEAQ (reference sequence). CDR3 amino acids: CASSPTSGRSLYNEQFF.

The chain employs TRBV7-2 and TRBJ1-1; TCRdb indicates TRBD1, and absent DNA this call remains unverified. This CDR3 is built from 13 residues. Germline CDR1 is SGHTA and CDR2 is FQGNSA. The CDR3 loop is CASSLHQGTEAFF.

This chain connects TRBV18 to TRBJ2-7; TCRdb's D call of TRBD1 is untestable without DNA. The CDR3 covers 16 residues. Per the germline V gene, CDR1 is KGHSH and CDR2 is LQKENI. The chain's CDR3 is CASSPGVGHQSHEQYF.

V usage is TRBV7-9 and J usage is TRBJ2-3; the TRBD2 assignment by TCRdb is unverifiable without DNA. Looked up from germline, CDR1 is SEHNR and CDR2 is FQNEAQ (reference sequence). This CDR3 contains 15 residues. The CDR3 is CASSLSGAHTDTQYF.

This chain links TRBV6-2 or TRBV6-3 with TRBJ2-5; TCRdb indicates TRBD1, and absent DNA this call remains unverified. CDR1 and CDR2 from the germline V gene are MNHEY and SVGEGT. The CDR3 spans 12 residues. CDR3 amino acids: CASKTTGETQYF.

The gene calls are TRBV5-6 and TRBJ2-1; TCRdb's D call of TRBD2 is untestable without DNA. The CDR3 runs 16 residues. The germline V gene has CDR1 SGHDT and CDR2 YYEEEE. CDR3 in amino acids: CASSLFELAGTLEQFF.

The CDR3 region is CASSPTGSGAYEQYF. The chain couples TRBV4-3 to TRBJ2-7; TCRdb lists TRBD1, though no DNA is available to test this call. The germline V gene encodes CDR1 LGHNA and CDR2 YSLEER. The CDR3 runs to 15 residues.

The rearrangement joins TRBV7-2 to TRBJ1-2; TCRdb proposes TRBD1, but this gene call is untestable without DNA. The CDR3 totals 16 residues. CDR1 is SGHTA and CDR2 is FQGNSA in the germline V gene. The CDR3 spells CASSLVVGGRNFGYTF.

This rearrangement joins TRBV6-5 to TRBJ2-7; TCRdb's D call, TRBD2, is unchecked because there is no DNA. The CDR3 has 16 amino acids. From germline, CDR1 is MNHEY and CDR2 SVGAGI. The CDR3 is CASSSGGTSGPYEQYF.

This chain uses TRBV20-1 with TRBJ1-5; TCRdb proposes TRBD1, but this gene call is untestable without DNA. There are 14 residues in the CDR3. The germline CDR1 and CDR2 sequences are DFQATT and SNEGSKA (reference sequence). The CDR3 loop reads CSAYKDRENQPQHF.

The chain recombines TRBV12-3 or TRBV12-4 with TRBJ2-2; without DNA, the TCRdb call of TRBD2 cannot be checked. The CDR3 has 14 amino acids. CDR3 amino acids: CASGGFANTGELFF.

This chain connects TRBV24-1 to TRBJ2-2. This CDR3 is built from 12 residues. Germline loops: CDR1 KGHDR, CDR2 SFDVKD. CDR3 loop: CASQRNTGELFF.

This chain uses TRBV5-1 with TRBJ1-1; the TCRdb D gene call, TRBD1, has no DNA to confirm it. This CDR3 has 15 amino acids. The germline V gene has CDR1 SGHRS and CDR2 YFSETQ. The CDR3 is CASSLEGMRDTEAFF.

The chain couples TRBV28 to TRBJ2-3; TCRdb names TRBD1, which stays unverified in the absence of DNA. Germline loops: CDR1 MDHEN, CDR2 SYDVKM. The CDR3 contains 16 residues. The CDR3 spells CASKGNRGGTGDTQYF.

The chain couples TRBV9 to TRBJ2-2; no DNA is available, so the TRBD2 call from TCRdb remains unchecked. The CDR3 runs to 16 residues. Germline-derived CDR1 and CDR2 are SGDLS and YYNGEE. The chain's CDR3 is CASSVRPPGDTGELFF.

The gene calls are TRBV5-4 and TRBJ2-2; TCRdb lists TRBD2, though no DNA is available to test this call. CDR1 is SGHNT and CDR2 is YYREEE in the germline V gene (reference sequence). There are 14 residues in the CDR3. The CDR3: CASSLRTSPGELFF.

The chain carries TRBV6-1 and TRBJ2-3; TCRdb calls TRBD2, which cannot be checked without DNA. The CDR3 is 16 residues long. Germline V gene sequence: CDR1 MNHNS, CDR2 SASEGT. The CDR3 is CASSDRSGGAPDTQYF.